The T cell receptor (beta chain) described here comes from a study of regulatory T cells in long-lasting Graves disease. Libraries of TCR beta came from iRepertoire HTBI primers plus Arm-PCR of CDR3 regions. In TCRdb, the multiplex PCR reads were re-called with MiXCR into one record per CDR3 protein. The sample has about 350,000 distinct CDR3 sequences; around 15% are singletons. Regarding time point: newly diagnosed GD, antithyroid drugs for less than 3 months. Researchers made the TCR library from RNA that was extracted from PBMCs. The ends lost 2 bases at V and 5 bases at J; junction bases unmatched: 4. The CDR3 extends over 15 amino acids. Per the germline V gene, CDR1 is SGHAT and CDR2 is FQNNGV. This clonotype showed up many times. Separately, the same data were catalogued under a study of T cells in Graves' hyperthyroidism and ophthalmopathy. From that report: Hyperthyroidism, newly diagnosed and lasting under 2 months, affected patients aged 18 to 65.

The sample in question was peripheral blood mononuclear cells (PBMCs), obtained at new diagnosis, from a patient treated with antithyroid drugs. The chain links TRBV11-2 to TRBJ1-4, with 8 bases matching TRBD1. This clonotype originated in a woman in her late teens or twenties with Graves disease. The CDR3 region is CASSLQGAANEKLFF. The CDR3 nucleotides are TGTGCCAGCAGCTTACAGGGGGCCGCCAATGAAAAACTGTTTTTT.